One and the same sample provided the 32 T cell receptor beta chains below, sequenced in a study of blood T cell repertoires in COVID-19. The repertoire was sequenced with immunoSEQ multiplex PCR; TCRdb's copy has only in-frame clones and lacks some. The table lists about 180,000 clones, approximately 85% of them singletons, with about 6.3% in the top ten. The sample taken for sequencing was PBMCs or T cells enriched from blood (not recorded which). These receptors originate from a man aged 35 to 55 who had recovered from COVID-19.

This clone is a singleton in its sample. V usage is TRBV4-1 and J usage is TRBJ2-7, with 12 positions matching TRBD1. The germline V gene encodes CDR1 MGHRA and CDR2 YSYEKL. Germline trimming cut 2 bases from V and 5 bases from J; bases unmatched to any gene: 7. There are 16 residues in the CDR3. The CDR3 loop reads CASSQSPGQGAHEQYF. For the CDR3, the DNA is TGCGCCAGCAGCCAATCGCCGGGACAGGGGGCCCACGAGCAGTACTTC.

The rearrangement uses TRBV3-1 (or the pseudogene TRBV3-2) and TRBJ2-5; possible D gene TRBD2, 5 bases. Germline V CDR1 and CDR2: LGHDT, YNNKEL (reference sequence). Between the trimmed V and J ends, which lost 2 bases and 7 bases, there was a span of 17 bases. This CDR3 comprises 15 residues. This CDR3 reads CASSQPGPLEGTQYF. The CDR3 DNA is TGTGCCAGCAGCCAACCCGGACCCCTAGAGGGGACCCAGTACTTC.

The chain couples TRBV12-5 to TRBJ1-6; D might be TRBD1 (5 bases). Trimming shortened V by 0 bases and J by 7 bases, and 16 bases separated the two germline ends. The germline V gene has CDR1 LGHNT and CDR2 FRNRAP. This CDR3 region has 17 residues. The chain's CDR3 is CASGLVLGRTRNSPLHF. DNA of the CDR3: TGTGCTAGTGGTTTGGTACTTGGGAGGACAAGGAATTCACCCCTCCACTTT.

This chain links TRBV18 with TRBJ2-7; tentative D call: TRBD2 (6 bases). Germline CDR1 KGHSH, CDR2 LQKENI. Trimming shortened V by 3 bases and J by 6 bases, and 15 bases separated the two germline ends. There are 14 residues in the CDR3. CDR3 loop: CASSPSGGSAEQYF. CDR3 nucleotides: TGTGCCAGCTCACCGTCCGGGGGATCGGCCGAGCAGTACTTC.

This sequence joins TRBV10-1 and TRBJ2-7; D is possibly TRBD1 (5 bases). Germline-derived CDR1 and CDR2 are WNHNN and SYGVQD (reference sequence). V gave up 7 bases and J gave up 6 bases, with 16 bases separating them. The CDR3 totals 13 residues. CDR3 in DNA: TGCGCCAGCAATGAAAATGGCAGGGCCGAGCAGTACTTC. Translated, it gives CASNENGRAEQYF.

The J gene is TRBJ1-2, the V gene TRBV11-2; D unresolved. Per germline, CDR1 SGHAT and CDR2 FQNNGV. The CDR3 is made up of 13 amino acids. Trimming removed 1 base from V and 14 bases from J, with 17 bases in between. This CDR3 reads CASSLVIGGHRTF. The CDR3 region has the DNA TGTGCCAGCAGCTTAGTAATTGGAGGGCATCGGACCTTC.

V gene TRBV5-5 combines with J gene TRBJ1-4; D is ambiguous. In germline, CDR1 is SGHKS, CDR2 YYEKEE (reference sequence). The length of the CDR3 is 15 residues. Trimming left V 5 bases short and J 0 bases short, with 11 bases between. In DNA, the CDR3 is TGTGCCAGCAGTATGTCTCCGGCAACTAATGAAAAACTGTTTTTT. It is translated as CASSMSPATNEKLFF.

The J gene is TRBJ2-7, the V gene TRBV6-5; 8 positions match TRBD1. Unmatched junction bases numbered 8, after V lost 8 bases and J lost 5 bases. Germline CDR1 is MNHEY and CDR2 is SVGAGI. The CDR3 extends over 13 amino acids. This chain's CDR3 is CASGRQGNDEQYF. CDR3 nucleotide sequence: TGTGCCAGCGGTAGACAGGGGAACGACGAGCAGTACTTC.

The V gene is TRBV27, the J gene TRBJ1-5; D is uncertain. Germline CDR1 and CDR2: MNHEY and SMNVEV (reference sequence). V was pared by 7 bases and J by 2 bases, with 12 bases between. CDR3 length: 14 residues. The CDR3 spells CASIPVEGNQPQHF. The CDR3 DNA is TGTGCCAGCATTCCCGTGGAGGGCAATCAGCCCCAGCATTTT.

The chain carries TRBV2 and TRBJ2-6; D unclear. The germline gives CDR1 SNHLY, CDR2 FYNNEI. V was clipped by 7 bases and J by 0 bases, with 16 bases between them. This CDR3 region has 17 residues. CDR3 region: CASTLSQVISGANVLTF. CDR3 coding DNA: TGTGCCAGCACTTTATCCCAGGTTATCTCTGGGGCCAACGTCCTGACTTTC. Complete variable domain (other parts from reference TRBV2 and TRBJ2-6): EPEVTQTPSHQVTQMGQEVILRCVPISNHLYFYWYRQILGQKVEFLVSFYNNEISEKSEIFDDQFSVERPDGSNFTLKIRSTKLEDSAMYFCASTLSQVISGANVLTFGAGSRLTVL.

The chain uses TRBV24-1 and TRBJ1-3, with D tentatively TRBD1 (6 bases). The V end lost 8 bases, the J end lost 2 bases, and 12 bases lay between the germline ends. CDR3 length: 14 amino acids. The germline V gene has CDR1 KGHDR and CDR2 SFDVKD. CDR3 amino acids: CATTPGAAGNTIYF. The CDR3 DNA is TGTGCCACCACCCCAGGGGCGGCTGGAAACACCATATATTTT.

The chain uses TRBV27 and TRBJ1-5; D gene unclear. Germline V gene lookup returns CDR1 MNHEY and CDR2 SMNVEV (reference sequence). The CDR3 runs 13 residues. V lost 0 bases, J lost 4 bases, and 4 bases lay in between. CDR3 in DNA: TGTGCCAGCAGTTTATCTCTGAATCAGCCCCAGCATTTT. It specifies CASSLSLNQPQHF.

The rearrangement uses TRBV3-1 (or the pseudogene TRBV3-2) and TRBJ2-4; possible D gene TRBD1, 6 bases. V lost 7 bases and J lost 5, with 12 bases in between. From germline, CDR1 is LGHDT and CDR2 YNNKEL (reference sequence). The CDR3 spans 13 residues. In DNA, the CDR3 is TGTGCCAGCACCCTGGGGGCGGAAAACATTCAGTACTTC. Translating gives CASTLGAENIQYF.

This clone was picked up one time. The chain links TRBV7-3 to TRBJ1-1, with D unclear. Germline CDR1 SGHTA, CDR2 FQGTGA. The CDR3 totals 13 residues. Trimming left V 1 base short and J 2 bases short, with 5 bases between. This CDR3 is CASSLNGNTEAFF. The CDR3 nucleotides are TGTGCCAGCAGCTTAAATGGCAACACTGAAGCTTTCTTT.

The chain carries TRBV9 and TRBJ2-3; a weak D match, TRBD2 (7 bases). The CDR3 totals 16 residues. Trimming stripped 2 bases from V and 2 bases from J, with 15 bases between. Germline V lookup: CDR1 SGDLS, CDR2 YYNGEE. CDR3 residues: CASSVKVGGPTDTQYF. CDR3 nucleotide sequence: TGTGCCAGCAGCGTGAAAGTGGGGGGGCCCACAGATACGCAGTATTTT.

This clone was recorded only once. The V call is TRBV11-2, the J call TRBJ1-5, with D perhaps TRBD1 (6 bases). This CDR3 region has 15 residues. V lost 0 bases, J lost 7 bases, and 13 bases lay in between. CDR1 is SGHAT and CDR2 is FQNNGV in the germline V gene. The CDR3 DNA follows: TGTGCCAGCAGCTTAGATGGGGGGGGCACCCAGCCCCAGCATTTT. This encodes CASSLDGGGTQPQHF.

The chain joins TRBV5-5 to TRBJ1-1, with D tentatively TRBD1 (5 bases). The CDR3 spans 14 residues. Germline CDR1 reads SGHKS; CDR2 reads YYEKEE (reference sequence). V was cut by 0 bases and J by 4 bases, with 10 bases left in between. The CDR3, as DNA: TGTGCCAGCAGCTTGGTAGGGGTTTCCACTGAAGCTTTCTTT. Translation: CASSLVGVSTEAFF.

This rearrangement joins TRBV4-1 to TRBJ1-1, with D tentatively TRBD1 (5 bases). The CDR3 is 14 amino acids. V was cut by 4 bases and J by 1 base, with 10 bases left in between. Germline CDR1 is MGHRA and CDR2 is YSYEKL. Here the CDR3 DNA reads TGCGCCAGCAGCCCTCCCGACAGGAACACTGAAGCTTTCTTT. Its protein is CASSPPDRNTEAFF.

The gene calls are TRBV24-1 and TRBJ2-3; 8 nucleotides agree with TRBD2. The CDR3 consists of 14 residues. After removal of 5 bases from V and 5 bases from J, the junction contained 5 bases not matched to a gene. The germline V gene encodes CDR1 KGHDR and CDR2 SFDVKD. CDR3 nucleotide sequence: TGTGCCACCAGTGCCTCCGGGGGGGGAGATACGCAGTATTTT. Its protein is CATSASGGGDTQYF.

This chain links TRBV7-9 with TRBJ1-2; 7 nucleotides line up with TRBD1. Germline V lookup: CDR1 SEHNR, CDR2 FQNEAQ (reference sequence). The CDR3 has 15 residues. V lost 6 bases, J lost 8 bases, and 15 bases stayed unmatched. CDR3 protein: CASRVDRDGLDGYTF. DNA of the CDR3: TGTGCCAGCAGGGTTGACAGGGACGGACTCGACGGCTACACCTTC. Looking up the rest from reference TRBV7-9 and TRBJ1-2 gives the full variable domain: DTGVSQNPRHKITKRGQNVTFRCDPISEHNRLYWYRQTLGQGPEFLTYFQNEAQLEKSRLLSDRFSAERPKGSFSTLEIQRTEQGDSAMYLCASRVDRDGLDGYTFGSGTRLTVV.

To note about this clone: This specimen includes other DNA sequences encoding the same CDR3. The genes are TRBV7-9 and TRBJ2-7; D is uncertain. Germline V CDR1 and CDR2: SEHNR, FQNEAQ (reference sequence). V lost 2 bases and J 6 bases, leaving 8 bases between the germline ends. This CDR3 has 12 amino acids. The CDR3 protein is CASSLSSPEQYF. Written as DNA, the CDR3 is TGTGCCAGCAGCTTAAGCTCTCCCGAGCAGTACTTC.

The genes are TRBV5-1 and TRBJ1-5; 7 bases line up with TRBD1. The CDR3 length is 15 residues. J gave up 3 bases and V 4 bases, and 7 bases lay outside the gene matches. The germline gives CDR1 SGHRS, CDR2 YFSETQ. Here the CDR3 reads CASSATGAVNQPQHF. The CDR3 DNA sequence: TGCGCCAGCAGCGCTACAGGGGCGGTCAATCAGCCCCAGCATTTT.

This clone appeared a few times. This rearrangement joins TRBV5-1 to TRBJ1-2; D is possibly TRBD1 (5 bases). In germline, CDR1 is SGHRS, CDR2 YFSETQ. Trimming stripped 0 bases from V and 8 bases from J, with 14 bases between. CDR3 length: 14 amino acids. CDR3 sequence reads: CASSLAGRGHGYTF. Here the CDR3 DNA reads TGCGCCAGCAGCTTGGCCGGGAGGGGTCACGGCTACACCTTC.

The chain employs TRBV7-3 and TRBJ2-2; TRBD1 aligns across 8 bases. Trimming removed 5 bases from V and 4 bases from J; junction bases left unmatched: 6. CDR3 length: 15 amino acids. The germline gives CDR1 SGHTA, CDR2 FQGTGA. Here the CDR3 DNA reads TGTGCCAGCAGCGGTGACAGGGGTGGCACCGGGGAGCTGTTTTTT. This translates into CASSGDRGGTGELFF.

Note on this clone: The junction and the germline gene differ at one end; a read error may be behind it. The chain employs TRBV7-7 and TRBJ2-5, with 14 positions matching TRBD2. The CDR3 has 19 residues. In germline, CDR1 is SSHAT, CDR2 FNYEAQ (reference sequence). The CDR3 spells CASSRGLAGGIRFQETQYF. In DNA, the CDR3 is TGTGCTAGCAGCCGAGGACTAGCGGGGGGAATCAGATTCCAAGAGACCCAGTACTTC.

The chain links TRBV7-2 to TRBJ1-1, with 7 bases fitting TRBD1. V lost 2 bases to trimming and J lost 1 base; unmatched junction nucleotides: 1. Germline V gene lookup returns CDR1 SGHTA and CDR2 FQGNSA. The CDR3 sequence is 14 residues long. For the CDR3, the DNA is TGTGCCAGCAGCTTACGGACAGGGAACACTGAAGCTTTCTTT. This sequence encodes CASSLRTGNTEAFF.

The chain is built from TRBV15 and TRBJ2-5; TRBD1 matches at 9 bases. The CDR3 has 16 residues. Germline lookup yields CDR1 LNHNV and CDR2 YYDKDF (reference sequence). V gave up 0 bases and J gave up 5 bases; unmatched junction bases: 7. Here the CDR3 reads CATSREGTGYLETQYF. The CDR3 DNA follows: TGTGCCACCAGCAGAGAGGGGACAGGGTATCTGGAGACCCAGTACTTC. The full variable domain, in which reference TRBV15 and TRBJ2-5 provide the parts outside the CDR3, is DAMVIQNPRYQVTQFGKPVTLSCSQTLNHNVMYWYQQKSSQAPKLLFHYYDKDFNNEADTPDNFQSRRPNTSFCFLDIRSPGLGDTAMYLCATSREGTGYLETQYFGPGTRLLVL.

This clone appeared once. The rearrangement uses TRBV6-5 and TRBJ1-2; D remains unclear. Trimming took 4 bases from V and 5 from J, leaving 8 bases between them. The CDR3 consists of 12 residues. Looked up from germline, CDR1 is MNHEY and CDR2 is SVGAGI. For the CDR3, the DNA is TGTGCCAGCAGTTCCCCCCCTTATGGCTACACCTTC. Translated, it gives CASSSPPYGYTF.

This chain links TRBV7-8 with TRBJ1-4, with TRBD1 as a possible D gene (6 bases). This CDR3 region has 20 residues. Germline CDR1 is SGHVS and CDR2 is FQNEAQ. The germline V and J ends were trimmed by 3 bases and 8 bases, with 31 bases remaining between them. The chain's CDR3 is CASSFPVIQGKGAGDEKLFF. CDR3 coding DNA: TGTGCCAGCAGCTTTCCGGTGATACAGGGAAAAGGGGCGGGCGACGAAAAACTGTTTTTT.

The gene calls are TRBV19 and TRBJ1-1, with D uncertain. The CDR3 extends over 13 amino acids. CDR1 and CDR2 (germline): LNHDA, SQIVND (reference sequence). The V end was cut by 5 bases, the J end by 4 bases, with 11 bases between. CDR3 region: CASSLTSGTEAFF. CDR3 coding DNA: TGTGCCAGTAGTCTTACTAGCGGCACTGAAGCTTTCTTT. The entire variable domain, with the rest obtained from reference TRBV19 and TRBJ1-1, is as follows: DGGITQSPKYLFRKEGQNVTLSCEQNLNHDAMYWYRQDPGQGLRLIYYSQIVNDFQKGDIAEGYSVSREKKESFPLTVTSAQKNPTAFYLCASSLTSGTEAFFGQGTRLTVV.

This rearrangement joins TRBV28 to TRBJ2-6, with unresolved D. The CDR3 length is 16 residues. Germline values: CDR1 MDHEN, CDR2 SYDVKM. Trimming left V 3 bases short and J 0 bases short, with 9 bases between. The CDR3 loop is CASSFEVSSGANVLTF. In DNA, the CDR3 is TGTGCCAGCAGTTTCGAGGTTAGCTCTGGGGCCAACGTCCTGACTTTC.

The rearrangement links TRBV19 to TRBJ1-3; TRBD1 is a possible D gene (5 bases). Germline V lookup: CDR1 LNHDA, CDR2 SQIVND (reference sequence). V was shortened by 7 bases and J by 4 bases, with 14 bases between the two germline ends. The CDR3 length is 14 residues. CDR3 amino acids: CASTLPGFGNTIYF. The CDR3 DNA sequence: TGTGCCAGTACCCTCCCAGGGTTCGGAAACACCATATATTTT.